This T cell receptor beta chain was sequenced for a study of cytomegalovirus exposure and HLA in healthy donors. The length of the CDR3 is 16 residues. The germline V gene has CDR1 SGDLS and CDR2 YYNGEE. V gave up 0 bases and J gave up 4 bases; unmatched junction bases: 7. PCR used 60 Vbeta primers and 13 Jbeta primers. Here immunoSEQ multiplex PCR was the method, and the copy in TCRdb shows in-frame clones only, minus some. The table includes almost 85,000 clones, around 80% detected once. Samples came from healthy bone marrow donors. This clone was detected once. Its antigen is not identified. Broader study findings: Rarity characterized most TCR sequences, yet some public TCRs appeared in many donors. The authors listed 164 TCR beta chains as cytomegalovirus-associated. According to a later analysis, most TCR beta chains associated with CMV appeared HLA-restricted.

The clonotype was recovered from a male donor in good health and CMV-seropositive. The gene calls are TRBV9 and TRBJ2-5, with 9 bases matching TRBD2. Sequencing was performed on PBMCs. The CDR3 bases are TGTGCCAGCAGCGTAGGGGCGGGAGGGGTCGGAGAGACCCAGTACTTC. This sequence encodes CASSVGAGGVGETQYF.